This T cell receptor beta chain is drawn from a study of a mutant IDH1 vaccine in newly diagnosed glioma. Study-wide background: The study started vaccination 4-6 weeks after radiotherapy alone, or with temozolomide cycles.

The time point here: week 11, during vaccination. Every vaccine dose comprised 300 ug of mutant IDH1 20-mer peptide plus topical imiquimod. There were new WHO grade 3 or 4 astrocytomas in the donors, and these were IDH1-mutant and ATRX-lost. A single count supports this clone. Antigen specificity is unknown. Profiled with immunoSEQ multiplex PCR; TCRdb holds only in-frame clones, not every one. Of 40,000 or so clones in the sample, 84% were seen once. Germline lookup yields CDR1 MNHEY and CDR2 SMNVEV (reference sequence). Trimming cost V 4 bases and J 5 bases; bases outside gene matches: 8. This CDR3 contains 15 residues.

The V and J genes are TRBV27 and TRBJ1-5, with TRBD1 identical over 7 bases. The material sequenced was PBMCs, taken from a glioma patient whose treatment included an IDH1 peptide vaccine. The receptor was isolated from a man aged 40-55 years with glioma. CDR3 bases: TGTGCCAGCAGTTCAGGGGGGTTAAGGGATCAGCCCCAGCATTTT. Encoded protein: CASSSGGLRDQPQHF.